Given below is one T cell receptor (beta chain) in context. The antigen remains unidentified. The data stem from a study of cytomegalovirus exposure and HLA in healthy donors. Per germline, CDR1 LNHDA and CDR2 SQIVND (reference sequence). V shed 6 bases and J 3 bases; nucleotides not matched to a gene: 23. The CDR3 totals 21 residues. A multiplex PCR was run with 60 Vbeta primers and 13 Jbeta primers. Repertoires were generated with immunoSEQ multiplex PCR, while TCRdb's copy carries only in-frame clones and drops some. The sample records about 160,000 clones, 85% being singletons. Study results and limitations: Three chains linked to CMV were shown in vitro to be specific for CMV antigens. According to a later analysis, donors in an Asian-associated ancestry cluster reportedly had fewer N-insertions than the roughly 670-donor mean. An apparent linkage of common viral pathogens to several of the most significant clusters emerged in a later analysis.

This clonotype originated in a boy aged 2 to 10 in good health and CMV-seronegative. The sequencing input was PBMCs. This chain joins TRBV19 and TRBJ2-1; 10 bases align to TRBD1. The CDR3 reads CASRQTGGAKEGGRGYNEQFF. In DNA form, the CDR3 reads TGTGCCAGTAGACAGACAGGGGGCGCAAAAGAAGGGGGCCGGGGCTACAATGAGCAGTTCTTC.